These 2 T cell receptor beta chains were all obtained from the same sample, sequenced in a study of T cell clonality in common variable immunodeficiency. The table came from immunoSEQ multiplex PCR; TCRdb's copy has only in-frame clones and leaves some out. Listed for the sample are under 65,000 clones, none seen a single time. Sequenced input: peripheral blood mononuclear cells. Receptors were obtained from a person aged 18 to 75 in good health.

This clone has ten or more counts. The sequence runs out 3 residues before the end of the CDR3; the remainder is reconstructed from the germline J gene. The chain has TRBV12-5 and TRBJ2-1; 7 bases fit TRBD2. V lost 5 bases, J lost 0 bases, and 1 base stayed unmatched. Germline V gives CDR1 LGHNT, CDR2 FRNRAP. This CDR3 spans 14 amino acids. CDR3 loop: CASGRDYSYNEQFF. The DNA read from the CDR3 is TGTGCTAGTGGTCGGGACTACTCCTACAATGAG.

There are many counts of this clone. CDR3 DNA, as far as it was read: TGCAGTGCTAGAGATGGGCAGGGGAGGATCACTGAA. Protein: CSARDGQGRITE. The full CDR3 reads CSARDGQGRITEAFF. The chain joins TRBV20-1 to TRBJ1-1; TRBD1 might be the D (6 bases). The missing CDR3 end, 3 residues past where the read stops, is filled in from the germline J gene. The length of the CDR3 is 15 residues. CDR1 and CDR2 from the germline V gene are DFQATT and SNEGSKA (reference sequence). V lost 0 bases and J lost 4, with 15 bases in between.